Here is one TCR beta chain with its context. No antigen is known for it. The sample comes from a study of CD8 T cells in ankylosing spondylitis. The study, taken as a whole, reports: Within ankylosing spondylitis blood, a TCR beta motif made up of eight or nine highly homologous variants appeared to be characteristic. Disease-linked clones had a CD8+ phenotype and relatively low frequency in peripheral blood.

TCR beta libraries were made by quantitative 5'-RACE with molecular barcodes. Using its own MiXCR run on the 5' RACE reads, TCRdb lists one record per CDR3 protein. Found here are fewer than 550,000 distinct CDR3 sequences, about 5.2% of them singletons; the top ten hold roughly 3.3%. This receptor was obtained from a male donor with ankylosing spondylitis. Sequenced input: blood, either unsorted or a sorted T cell fraction (not recorded which).

The CDR3 protein is CASSPPRGSQETQYF. As DNA, the CDR3 is TGTGCCAGCAGCCCACCGAGGGGATCCCAAGAGACCCAGTACTTC. The chain is built from TRBV27 and TRBJ2-5, with D perhaps TRBD1 or TRBD2 (5 bases each). The ends were cut back, 6 bases at V and 1 base at J, with 15 bases in the middle. CDR1 and CDR2 from the germline V gene are MNHEY and SMNVEV (reference sequence). The CDR3 covers 15 residues.